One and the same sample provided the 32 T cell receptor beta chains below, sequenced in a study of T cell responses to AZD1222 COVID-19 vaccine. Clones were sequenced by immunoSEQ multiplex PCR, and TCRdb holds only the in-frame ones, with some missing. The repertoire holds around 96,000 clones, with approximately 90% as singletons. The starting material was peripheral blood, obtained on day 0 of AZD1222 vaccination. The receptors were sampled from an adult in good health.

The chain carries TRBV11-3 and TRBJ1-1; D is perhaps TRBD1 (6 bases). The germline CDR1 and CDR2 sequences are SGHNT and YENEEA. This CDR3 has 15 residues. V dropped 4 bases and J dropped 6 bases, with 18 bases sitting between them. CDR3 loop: CASSSRGGRTSEAFF. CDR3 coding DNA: TGTGCCAGCAGCTCCAGGGGAGGTAGGACCTCTGAAGCTTTCTTT. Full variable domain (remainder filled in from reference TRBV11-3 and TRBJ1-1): EAGVVQSPRYKIIEKKQPVAFWCNPISGHNTLYWYLQNLGQGPELLIRYENEEAVDDSQLPKDRFSAERLKGVDSTLKIQPAELGDSAVYLCASSSRGGRTSEAFFGQGTRLTVV.

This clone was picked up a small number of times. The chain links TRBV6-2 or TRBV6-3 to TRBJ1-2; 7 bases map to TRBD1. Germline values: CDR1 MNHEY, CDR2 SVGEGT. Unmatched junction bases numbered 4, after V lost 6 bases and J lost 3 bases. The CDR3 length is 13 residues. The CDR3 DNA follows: TGTGCCAGCAGCCGACAGGGTCACTATGGCTACACCTTC. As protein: CASSRQGHYGYTF.

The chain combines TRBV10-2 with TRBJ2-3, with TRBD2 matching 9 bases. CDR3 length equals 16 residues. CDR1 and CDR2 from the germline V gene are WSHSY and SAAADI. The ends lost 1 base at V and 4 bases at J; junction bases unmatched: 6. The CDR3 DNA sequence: TGCGCCAGCAGTGAGTGGGCGGGGGGGCCCCCAGATACGCAGTATTTT. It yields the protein CASSEWAGGPPDTQYF.

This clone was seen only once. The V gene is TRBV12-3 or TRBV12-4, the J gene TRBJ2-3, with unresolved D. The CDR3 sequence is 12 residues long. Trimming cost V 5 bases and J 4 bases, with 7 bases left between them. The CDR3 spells CASSPAPDTQYF. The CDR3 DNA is TGTGCCAGCAGTCCGGCCCCAGATACGCAGTATTTT.

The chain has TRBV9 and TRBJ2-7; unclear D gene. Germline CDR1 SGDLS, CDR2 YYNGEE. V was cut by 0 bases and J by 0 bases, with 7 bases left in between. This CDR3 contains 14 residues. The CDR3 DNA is TGTGCCAGCAGCGTAGCCCTGAGCTCCTACGAGCAGTACTTC. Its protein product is CASSVALSSYEQYF.

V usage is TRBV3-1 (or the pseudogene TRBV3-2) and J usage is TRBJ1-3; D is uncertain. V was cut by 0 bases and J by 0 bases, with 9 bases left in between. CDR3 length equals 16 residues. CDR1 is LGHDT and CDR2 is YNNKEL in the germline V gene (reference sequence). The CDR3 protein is CASSQDNRFSGNTIYF. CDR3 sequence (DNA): TGTGCCAGCAGCCAAGATAACCGGTTCTCTGGAAACACCATATATTTT.

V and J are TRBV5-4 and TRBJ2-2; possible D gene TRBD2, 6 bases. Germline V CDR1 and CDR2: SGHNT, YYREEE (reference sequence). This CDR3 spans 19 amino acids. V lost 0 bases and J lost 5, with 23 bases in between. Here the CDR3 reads CASSLAHFTGDPRTGELFF. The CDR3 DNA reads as TGTGCCAGCAGCTTGGCCCACTTCACGGGGGACCCGAGGACCGGGGAGCTGTTTTTT.

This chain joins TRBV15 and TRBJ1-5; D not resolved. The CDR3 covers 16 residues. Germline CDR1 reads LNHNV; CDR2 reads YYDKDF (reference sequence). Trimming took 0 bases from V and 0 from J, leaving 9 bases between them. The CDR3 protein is CATSRDAADSNQPQHF. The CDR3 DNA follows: TGTGCCACCAGCAGAGATGCGGCAGATAGCAATCAGCCCCAGCATTTT. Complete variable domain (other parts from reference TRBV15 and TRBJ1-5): DAMVIQNPRYQVTQFGKPVTLSCSQTLNHNVMYWYQQKSSQAPKLLFHYYDKDFNNEADTPDNFQSRRPNTSFCFLDIRSPGLGDTAMYLCATSRDAADSNQPQHFGDGTRLSIL.

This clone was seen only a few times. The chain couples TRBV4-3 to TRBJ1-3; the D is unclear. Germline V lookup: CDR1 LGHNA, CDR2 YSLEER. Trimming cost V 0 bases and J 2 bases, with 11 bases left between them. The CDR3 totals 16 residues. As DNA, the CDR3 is TGCGCCAGCAGCCAAGATGTAATCTCCACTGGAAACACCATATATTTT. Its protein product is CASSQDVISTGNTIYF.

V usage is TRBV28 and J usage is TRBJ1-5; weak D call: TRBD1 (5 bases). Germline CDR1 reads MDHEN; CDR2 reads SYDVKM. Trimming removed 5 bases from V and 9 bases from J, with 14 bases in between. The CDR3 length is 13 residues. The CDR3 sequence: CASSPGPSRPQHF. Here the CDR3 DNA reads TGTGCCAGCAGTCCGGGACCCAGCCGGCCCCAGCATTTT. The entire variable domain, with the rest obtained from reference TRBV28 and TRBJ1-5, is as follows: DVKVTQSSRYLVKRTGEKVFLECVQDMDHENMFWYRQDPGLGLRLIYFSYDVKMKEKGDIPEGYSVSREKKERFSLILESASTNQTSMYLCASSPGPSRPQHFGDGTRLSIL.

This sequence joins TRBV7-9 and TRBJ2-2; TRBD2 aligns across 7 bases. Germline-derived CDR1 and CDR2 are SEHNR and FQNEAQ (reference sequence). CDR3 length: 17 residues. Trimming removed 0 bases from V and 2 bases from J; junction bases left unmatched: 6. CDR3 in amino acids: CASSLASGGPNTGELFF. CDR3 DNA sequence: TGTGCCAGCAGCTTAGCATCGGGGGGACCTAACACCGGGGAGCTGTTTTTT. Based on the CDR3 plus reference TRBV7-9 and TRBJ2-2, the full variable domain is DTGVSQNPRHKITKRGQNVTFRCDPISEHNRLYWYRQTLGQGPEFLTYFQNEAQLEKSRLLSDRFSAERPKGSFSTLEIQRTEQGDSAMYLCASSLASGGPNTGELFFGEGSRLTVL.

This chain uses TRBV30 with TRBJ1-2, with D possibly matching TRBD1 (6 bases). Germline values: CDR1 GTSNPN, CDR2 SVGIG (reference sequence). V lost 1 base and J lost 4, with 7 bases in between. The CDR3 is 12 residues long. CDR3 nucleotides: TGTGCCTGGAGTGCAGGGGCCTATGGCTACACCTTC. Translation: CAWSAGAYGYTF. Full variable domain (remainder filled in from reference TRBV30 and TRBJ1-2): SQTIHQWPATLVQPVGSPLSLECTVEGTSNPNLYWYRQAAGRGLQLLFYSVGIGQISSEVPQNLSASRPQDRQFILSSKKLLLSDSGFYLCAWSAGAYGYTFGSGTRLTVV.

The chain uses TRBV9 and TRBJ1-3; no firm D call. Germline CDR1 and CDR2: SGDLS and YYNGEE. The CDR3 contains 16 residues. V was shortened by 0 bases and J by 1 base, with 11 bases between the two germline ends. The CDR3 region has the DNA TGTGCCAGCAGCGTAGGACCTCTAAGATCTGGAAACACCATATATTTT. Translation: CASSVGPLRSGNTIYF.

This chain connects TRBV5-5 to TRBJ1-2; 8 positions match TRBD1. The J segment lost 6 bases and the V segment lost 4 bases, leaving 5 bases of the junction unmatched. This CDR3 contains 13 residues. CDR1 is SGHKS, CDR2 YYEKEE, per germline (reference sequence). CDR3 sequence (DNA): TGTGCCAGCAGCAACCGACAGGGGAATGGCTACACCTTC. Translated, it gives CASSNRQGNGYTF.

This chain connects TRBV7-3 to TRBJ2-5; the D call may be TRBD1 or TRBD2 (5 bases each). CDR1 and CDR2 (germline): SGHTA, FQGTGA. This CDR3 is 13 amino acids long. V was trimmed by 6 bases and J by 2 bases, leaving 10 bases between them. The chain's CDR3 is CASSGGSQETQYF. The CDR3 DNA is TGTGCCAGCAGTGGGGGTTCGCAAGAGACCCAGTACTTC.

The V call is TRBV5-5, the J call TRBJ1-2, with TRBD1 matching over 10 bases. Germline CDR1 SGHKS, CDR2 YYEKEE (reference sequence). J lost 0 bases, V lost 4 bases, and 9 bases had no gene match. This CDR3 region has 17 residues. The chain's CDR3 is CASSVRGGTGANYGYTF. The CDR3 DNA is TGTGCCAGCAGCGTGCGAGGAGGGACAGGGGCTAACTATGGCTACACCTTC.

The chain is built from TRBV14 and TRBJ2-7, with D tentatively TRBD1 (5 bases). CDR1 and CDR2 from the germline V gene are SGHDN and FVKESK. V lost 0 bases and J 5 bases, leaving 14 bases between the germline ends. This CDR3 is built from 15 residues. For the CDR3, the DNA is TGTGCCAGCAGCCAAGATCTAGGGGTCCCTAACGAGCAGTACTTC. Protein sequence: CASSQDLGVPNEQYF.

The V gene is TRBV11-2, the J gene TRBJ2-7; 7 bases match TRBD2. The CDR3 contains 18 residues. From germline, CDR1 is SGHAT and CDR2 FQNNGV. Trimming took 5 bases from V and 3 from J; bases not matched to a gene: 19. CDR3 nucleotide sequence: TGTGCCAGCAGCAAATATTGGGATTCGGGGGGAACCTTCTACGAGCAGTACTTC. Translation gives CASSKYWDSGGTFYEQYF.

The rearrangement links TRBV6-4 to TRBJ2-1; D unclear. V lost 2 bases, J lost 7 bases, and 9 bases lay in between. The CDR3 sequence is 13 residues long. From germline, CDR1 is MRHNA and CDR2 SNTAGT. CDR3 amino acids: CASSDGSPNEQFF. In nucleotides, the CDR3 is TGTGCCAGCAGTGACGGCTCCCCAAATGAGCAGTTCTTC.

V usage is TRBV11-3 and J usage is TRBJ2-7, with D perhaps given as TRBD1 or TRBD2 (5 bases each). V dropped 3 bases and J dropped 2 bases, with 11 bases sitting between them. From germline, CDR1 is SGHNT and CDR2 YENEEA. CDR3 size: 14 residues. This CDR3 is CASSFRDGAYEQYF. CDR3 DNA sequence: TGTGCCAGCAGCTTCCGGGACGGCGCCTACGAGCAGTACTTC.

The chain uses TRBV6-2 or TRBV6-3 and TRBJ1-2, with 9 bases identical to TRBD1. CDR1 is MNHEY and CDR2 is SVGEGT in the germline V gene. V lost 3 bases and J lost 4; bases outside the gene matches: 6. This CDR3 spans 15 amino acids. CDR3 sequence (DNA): TGTGCCAGCAGTTATCTGGGACAGGGAGCCTATGGCTACACCTTC. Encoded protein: CASSYLGQGAYGYTF.

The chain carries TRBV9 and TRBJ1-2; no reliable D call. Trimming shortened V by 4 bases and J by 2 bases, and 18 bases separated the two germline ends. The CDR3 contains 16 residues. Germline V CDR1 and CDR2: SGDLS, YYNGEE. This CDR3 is CASSKLDMRLNYGYTF. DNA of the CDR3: TGTGCCAGCAGCAAATTAGACATGCGGTTAAACTATGGCTACACCTTC.

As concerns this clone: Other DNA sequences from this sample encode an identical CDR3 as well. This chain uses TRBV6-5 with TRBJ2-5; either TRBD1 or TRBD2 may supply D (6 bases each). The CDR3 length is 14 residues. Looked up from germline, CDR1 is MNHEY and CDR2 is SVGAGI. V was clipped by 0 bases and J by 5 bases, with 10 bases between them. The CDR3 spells CASSYSGGRETQYF. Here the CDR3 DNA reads TGTGCCAGCAGTTACTCGGGGGGCCGGGAGACCCAGTACTTC.

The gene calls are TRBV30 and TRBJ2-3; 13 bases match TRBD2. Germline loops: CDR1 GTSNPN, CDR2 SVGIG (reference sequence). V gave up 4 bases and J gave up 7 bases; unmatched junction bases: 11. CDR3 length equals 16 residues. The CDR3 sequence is CAWTPQTSGGIYTQYF. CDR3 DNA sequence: TGTGCCTGGACCCCTCAGACTAGCGGGGGGATTTATACGCAGTATTTT. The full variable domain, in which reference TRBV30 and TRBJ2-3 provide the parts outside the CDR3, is SQTIHQWPATLVQPVGSPLSLECTVEGTSNPNLYWYRQAAGRGLQLLFYSVGIGQISSEVPQNLSASRPQDRQFILSSKKLLLSDSGFYLCAWTPQTSGGIYTQYFGPGTRLTVL.

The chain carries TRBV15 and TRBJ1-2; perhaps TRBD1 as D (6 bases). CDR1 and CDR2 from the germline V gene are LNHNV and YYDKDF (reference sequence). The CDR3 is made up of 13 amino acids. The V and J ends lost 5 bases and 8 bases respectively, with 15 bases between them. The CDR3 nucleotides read TGTGCCACCAGCCCTCGGGGGCCGGAAGGCTACACCTTC. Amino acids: CATSPRGPEGYTF. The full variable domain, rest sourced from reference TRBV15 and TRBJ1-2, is DAMVIQNPRYQVTQFGKPVTLSCSQTLNHNVMYWYQQKSSQAPKLLFHYYDKDFNNEADTPDNFQSRRPNTSFCFLDIRSPGLGDTAMYLCATSPRGPEGYTFGSGTRLTVV.

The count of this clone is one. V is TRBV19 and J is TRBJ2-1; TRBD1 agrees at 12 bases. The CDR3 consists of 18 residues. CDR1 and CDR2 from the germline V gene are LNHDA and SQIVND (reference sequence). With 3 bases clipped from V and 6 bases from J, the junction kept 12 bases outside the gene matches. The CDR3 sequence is CASSIHPLGQGAINEQFF. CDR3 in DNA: TGTGCCAGTAGTATTCATCCCCTGGGACAGGGGGCTATCAATGAGCAGTTCTTC.

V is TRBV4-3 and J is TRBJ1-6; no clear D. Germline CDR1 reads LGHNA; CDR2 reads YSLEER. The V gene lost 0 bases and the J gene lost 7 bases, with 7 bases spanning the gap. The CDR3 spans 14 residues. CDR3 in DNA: TGCGCCAGCAGCCAAGATAGAAAGAATTCACCCCTCCACTTT. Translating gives CASSQDRKNSPLHF.

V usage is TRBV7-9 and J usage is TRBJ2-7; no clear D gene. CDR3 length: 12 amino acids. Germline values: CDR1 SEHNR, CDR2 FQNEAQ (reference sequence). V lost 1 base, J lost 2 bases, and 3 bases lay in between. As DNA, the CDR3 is TGTGCCAGCAGCTTAGGAACCTACGAGCAGTACTTC. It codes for CASSLGTYEQYF. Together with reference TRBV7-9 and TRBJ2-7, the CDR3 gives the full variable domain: DTGVSQNPRHKITKRGQNVTFRCDPISEHNRLYWYRQTLGQGPEFLTYFQNEAQLEKSRLLSDRFSAERPKGSFSTLEIQRTEQGDSAMYLCASSLGTYEQYFGPGTRLTVT.

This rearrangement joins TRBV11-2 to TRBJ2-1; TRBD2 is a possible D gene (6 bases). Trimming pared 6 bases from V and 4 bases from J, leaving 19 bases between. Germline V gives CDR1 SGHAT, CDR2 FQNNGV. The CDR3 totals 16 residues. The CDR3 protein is CASRRGPKSGYNEQFF. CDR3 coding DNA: TGTGCCAGCAGACGAGGTCCGAAAAGCGGGTACAATGAGCAGTTCTTC.

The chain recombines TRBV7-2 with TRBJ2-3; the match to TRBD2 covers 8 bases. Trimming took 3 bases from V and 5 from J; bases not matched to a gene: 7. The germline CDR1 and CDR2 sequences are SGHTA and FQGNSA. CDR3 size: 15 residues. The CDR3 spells CASSFSGGPIDTQYF. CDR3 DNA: TGTGCCAGCAGCTTCTCGGGGGGGCCCATAGATACGCAGTATTTT.

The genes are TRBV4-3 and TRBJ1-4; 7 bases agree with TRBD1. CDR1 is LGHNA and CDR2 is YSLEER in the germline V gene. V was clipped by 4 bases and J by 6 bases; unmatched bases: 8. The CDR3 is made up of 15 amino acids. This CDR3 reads CASSRDRNPYEKLFF. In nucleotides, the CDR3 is TGCGCCAGCAGCCGGGACAGAAACCCATATGAAAAACTGTTTTTT.

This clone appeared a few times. As DNA, the CDR3 is TGCGCCAGCAGCTTGGAAGGTAGAGGGTTTTATGGCTACACCTTC. Translated, it gives CASSLEGRGFYGYTF. The chain joins TRBV5-1 to TRBJ1-2; D uncertain. Trimming took off 0 bases at V and 5 bases at J, with 14 bases between the two ends. The CDR3 has 15 amino acids. The germline gives CDR1 SGHRS, CDR2 YFSETQ.